These 12 T cell receptor beta chains share one sample of origin, sequenced in a study of a mutant IDH1 vaccine in newly diagnosed glioma. Only in-frame clones appear in the TCRdb table, and some are missing; sequencing was by immunoSEQ multiplex PCR. The top ten clones hold 4.7% of a sample with more than 60,000 clones, about 74% of them seen once. As for time point: week 35, safety follow-up. Vaccination comprised doses that each held 300 ug of mutant IDH1 20-mer peptide, plus topical imiquimod. No antigen has been assigned to these receptors. The sample here was PBMCs, taken from a glioma patient whose treatment included an IDH1 peptide vaccine. These receptors came from a middle-aged man with glioma.

The chain has TRBV5-6 and TRBJ1-4; a possible D gene is TRBD1 (6 bases). V dropped 2 bases and J dropped 5 bases, with 10 bases sitting between them. There are 14 residues in the CDR3. Germline V gene data show CDR1 as SGHDT and CDR2 as YYEEEE. CDR3 residues: CASSLGGHNEKLFF. In DNA form, the CDR3 reads TGTGCCAGCAGCTTAGGGGGGCACAATGAAAAACTGTTTTTT.

The rearrangement joins TRBV10-3 to TRBJ2-7, with 7 bases that match TRBD1. Germline trimming cut 2 bases from V and 6 bases from J; bases unmatched to any gene: 1. CDR1 is ENHRY and CDR2 is SYGVKD in the germline V gene. The CDR3 extends over 12 amino acids. This CDR3 is CAISERQGEQYF. The CDR3 bases are TGTGCCATCAGTGAGAGACAGGGCGAGCAGTACTTC.

This chain connects TRBV5-1 to TRBJ2-5; D gene uncertain. The CDR3 is 11 residues long. Trimming took off 4 bases at V and 1 base at J, with 2 bases between the two ends. From germline, CDR1 is SGHRS and CDR2 YFSETQ. CDR3 DNA sequence: TGCGCCAGCAGCATCCAAGAGACCCAGTACTTC. It encodes CASSIQETQYF.

The chain uses TRBV6-5 and TRBJ2-1, with D hard to call. This CDR3 has 14 amino acids. The V gene's germline CDR1 is MNHEY and CDR2 SVGAGI. V was pared by 0 bases and J by 4 bases, with 7 bases between. CDR3 amino acids: CASSYSWGYNEQFF. Here the CDR3 DNA reads TGTGCCAGCAGTTACTCTTGGGGTTACAATGAGCAGTTCTTC.

This chain connects TRBV7-9 to TRBJ2-2, with D possibly matching TRBD2 (5 bases). The CDR3 is 14 residues long. Germline-derived CDR1 and CDR2 are SEHNR and FQNEAQ (reference sequence). Trimming took off 5 bases at V and 1 base at J, with 8 bases between the two ends. This CDR3 is CASSSRGNTGELFF. In DNA, the CDR3 is TGTGCCAGCAGCAGCCGGGGGAACACCGGGGAGCTGTTTTTT.

CDR3 DNA sequence: TGCGCCAGCAGCCAAGATCCGCTAGCGGGGGGGAAAGAGACCCAGTACTTC. Translating gives CASSQDPLAGGKETQYF. The chain carries TRBV4-1 and TRBJ2-5, with TRBD2 matching 12 bases. The CDR3 has 17 amino acids. Germline loops: CDR1 MGHRA, CDR2 YSYEKL. The V and J ends lost 0 bases and 3 bases, in that order; junction bases with no gene match: 5.

With regard to this clone: Other DNA variants within this sample encode the same CDR3. The rearrangement uses TRBV5-1 and TRBJ2-5; D not resolved. CDR3 length: 12 amino acids. V was shortened by 0 bases and J by 4 bases, with 4 bases between the two germline ends. CDR1 and CDR2 (germline): SGHRS, YFSETQ. This chain's CDR3 is CASSLARETQYF. CDR3 nucleotides: TGCGCCAGCAGCTTGGCCAGAGAGACCCAGTACTTC.

The chain uses TRBV6-5 and TRBJ2-3; 7 bases fit TRBD2. The CDR3 is made up of 15 amino acids. Germline-derived CDR1 and CDR2 are MNHEY and SVGAGI. The V and J ends lost 0 bases and 4 bases, in that order; junction bases with no gene match: 4. CDR3 DNA sequence: TGTGCCAGCAGTTACTCGGGGGGGACCGCAGATACGCAGTATTTT. It yields the protein CASSYSGGTADTQYF.

The rearrangement joins TRBV18 to TRBJ2-3; 12 bases align to TRBD1. The CDR3 extends over 17 amino acids. In germline, CDR1 is KGHSH, CDR2 LQKENI. V gave up 3 bases and J gave up 3 bases; unmatched junction bases: 7. As DNA, the CDR3 is TGTGCCAGCTCACCCCCCACGGGACAGGGGGCGACAGATACGCAGTATTTT. Translating gives CASSPPTGQGATDTQYF. The entire variable domain, with the rest obtained from reference TRBV18 and TRBJ2-3, is as follows: NAGVMQNPRHLVRRRGQEARLRCSPMKGHSHVYWYRQLPEEGLKFMVYLQKENIIDESGMPKERFSAEFPKEGPSILRIQQVVRGDSAAYFCASSPPTGQGATDTQYFGPGTRLTVL.

This chain joins TRBV7-2 and TRBJ2-7; D is ambiguous. This CDR3 spans 14 amino acids. Per germline, CDR1 SGHTA and CDR2 FQGNSA. V gave up 4 bases and J gave up 4 bases, with 14 bases separating them. The CDR3 is CASSYRSTGYEQYF. The DNA for the CDR3 is TGTGCCAGCAGCTACCGCTCGACGGGTTACGAGCAGTACTTC.

The V gene is TRBV12-5, the J gene TRBJ1-1; possible D gene TRBD1, 6 bases. Trimming cost V 1 base and J 8 bases, with 8 bases left between them. The CDR3 totals 12 residues. Germline CDR1 LGHNT, CDR2 FRNRAP. The CDR3 DNA reads as TGTGCTAGTGGTTTGGACGACAGGGAAGCTTTCTTT. Amino acids: CASGLDDREAFF.

In its sample, this clone was seen a few times. This sequence joins TRBV20-1 and TRBJ1-1; a possible D gene is TRBD1 (5 bases). Between the trimmed V and J ends, which lost 2 bases and 9 bases, there was a span of 10 bases. This CDR3 is built from 11 residues. Germline V gene data show CDR1 as DFQATT and CDR2 as SNEGSKA (reference sequence). The chain's CDR3 is CSARRGEKAFF. CDR3 sequence (DNA): TGCAGTGCTAGAAGAGGGGAAAAAGCTTTCTTT.